Below, 30 T cell receptor beta chains from the same sample are listed, as sequenced in a study of OX40 agonist ivuxolimab in advanced cancers. This table comes from immunoSEQ multiplex PCR, and its TCRdb copy is limited to in-frame clones, with some not included. There are under 70,000 clones in the sample; roughly 89% occur only once, and approximately 1% lies in the top ten. The sequences come from CD4+ or CD8+ T cells sorted from blood, collected in a trial of the OX40 agonist ivuxolimab. These receptors were collected from an adult with an advanced solid tumor such as melanoma, head and neck, liver or kidney cancer.

V and J are TRBV2 and TRBJ1-3; TRBD1 might be the D (5 bases). With 7 bases removed from V and 5 bases from J, the gap between germline ends came to 9 bases. This CDR3 spans 12 amino acids. Germline assignment: CDR1 SNHLY and CDR2 FYNNEI. CDR3 sequence reads: CASTAGRNTIYF. In nucleotides, the CDR3 is TGTGCCAGCACGGCAGGGAGAAACACCATATATTTT.

In nucleotides, the CDR3 is TGCGCCAGCAGCTTAGGGACAGTGTTGTACGAGCAGTACTTC. Translated: CASSLGTVLYEQYF. This sequence joins TRBV5-1 and TRBJ2-7, with 7 nucleotides matching TRBD1. V lost 2 bases, J lost 4 bases, and 6 bases stayed unmatched. This CDR3 region has 14 residues. Germline CDR1 is SGHRS and CDR2 is YFSETQ.

The chain recombines TRBV11-2 with TRBJ2-7; 7 bases match TRBD1. This CDR3 has 17 amino acids. Germline trimming cut 4 bases from V and 0 bases from J; bases unmatched to any gene: 12. Germline CDR1 and CDR2: SGHAT and FQNNGV. The CDR3 coding sequence is TGTGCCAGCAGCTCCCTCACCCGGGGACAGAGCTCCTACGAGCAGTACTTC. Amino acids: CASSSLTRGQSSYEQYF. Using reference TRBV11-2 and TRBJ2-7 for the parts outside the CDR3, the full variable domain is EAGVAQSPRYKIIEKRQSVAFWCNPISGHATLYWYQQILGQGPKLLIQFQNNGVVDDSQLPKDRFSAERLKGVDSTLKIQPAKLEDSAVYLCASSSLTRGQSSYEQYFGPGTRLTVT.

The genes are TRBV15 and TRBJ2-7; TRBD2 matches 7 bases. V was clipped by 5 bases and J by 7 bases; unmatched bases: 14. Germline-derived CDR1 and CDR2 are LNHNV and YYDKDF (reference sequence). This CDR3 contains 15 residues. Here the CDR3 DNA reads TGTGCCACCAGCCCCGACCTAGCGGACGCTAGAGAGCAGTACTTC. This translates into CATSPDLADAREQYF.

This rearrangement joins TRBV4-1 to TRBJ2-7; TRBD2 is a possible D gene (6 bases). The ends were cut back, 4 bases at V and 6 bases at J, with 13 bases in the middle. CDR3 size: 13 residues. Germline values: CDR1 MGHRA, CDR2 YSYEKL. CDR3 region: CASSREDLFEQYF. For the CDR3, the DNA is TGCGCCAGCAGCCGGGAGGATCTCTTCGAGCAGTACTTC.

This sequence joins TRBV6-6 and TRBJ1-4; 7 positions agree with TRBD1. Germline CDR1 MNHNY, CDR2 SVGAGI (reference sequence). The CDR3 is 14 amino acids. V trimming: 5 bases; J trimming: 7 bases; junction bases outside the gene matches: 7. The CDR3 region is CASSKQGSGEKLFF. DNA of the CDR3: TGTGCCAGCAGTAAACAGGGGAGCGGTGAAAAACTGTTTTTT.

The rearrangement uses TRBV18 and TRBJ1-3; 10 bases are shared with TRBD1. This CDR3 has 16 amino acids. J gave up 1 base and V 0 bases, and 0 bases lay outside the gene matches. CDR1 is KGHSH, CDR2 LQKENI, per germline. CDR3 residues: CASSPPGQGSGNTIYF. CDR3 nucleotides: TGTGCCAGCTCACCACCGGGACAGGGGTCTGGAAACACCATATATTTT.

V and J are TRBV5-1 and TRBJ1-4; TRBD1 might be the D (6 bases). Germline CDR1 SGHRS, CDR2 YFSETQ. The CDR3 covers 16 residues. With 3 bases removed from V and 0 bases from J, the gap between germline ends came to 12 bases. This CDR3 reads CASSYSGAATNEKLFF. In DNA form, the CDR3 reads TGCGCCAGCAGCTACTCAGGGGCCGCAACTAATGAAAAACTGTTTTTT.

The gene calls are TRBV10-3 and TRBJ1-2; D possibly corresponds to TRBD1 (6 bases). Germline V gene data show CDR1 as ENHRY and CDR2 as SYGVKD. V was trimmed by 8 bases and J by 1 base, leaving 17 bases between them. This CDR3 comprises 15 residues. The CDR3 DNA reads as TGTGCCATCGGACAGTCCACCGTTATTAACTATGGCTACACCTTC. Translating it yields CAIGQSTVINYGYTF.

This chain uses TRBV5-1 with TRBJ2-2; 12 bases agree with TRBD2. J lost 7 bases, V lost 4 bases, and 5 bases had no gene match. Per the germline V gene, CDR1 is SGHRS and CDR2 is YFSETQ. The CDR3 runs 15 residues. In DNA, the CDR3 is TGCGCCAGCAGCCCGACTAGCGGGAGCGTCGGGGAGCTGTTTTTT. It codes for CASSPTSGSVGELFF.

This clone was detected a few times. V and J are TRBV10-2 and TRBJ1-5; the D is unclear. The CDR3 is 14 amino acids. The ends were cut back, 6 bases at V and 3 bases at J, with 12 bases in the middle. Germline V gene data show CDR1 as WSHSY and CDR2 as SAAADI. The CDR3 sequence is CASREGGFNQPQHF. In DNA form, the CDR3 reads TGCGCCAGCAGGGAGGGCGGCTTCAATCAGCCCCAGCATTTT.

The V call is TRBV5-1, the J call TRBJ1-6, with TRBD1 matching over 11 bases. Unmatched junction bases numbered 6, after V lost 0 bases and J lost 7 bases. Germline loops: CDR1 SGHRS, CDR2 YFSETQ. The CDR3 consists of 17 residues. The CDR3 DNA reads TGCGCCAGCAGCTTGGTTGGACAGGGGGCTCAGAATTCACCCCTCCACTTT. Encoded protein: CASSLVGQGAQNSPLHF.

The rearrangement joins TRBV28 to TRBJ2-5; TRBD1 might be the D (6 bases). V was trimmed by 8 bases and J by 1 base, leaving 14 bases between them. Germline V gives CDR1 MDHEN, CDR2 SYDVKM. The CDR3 extends over 14 amino acids. The CDR3 sequence is CASRSDSGQETQYF. The CDR3, as DNA: TGTGCCAGCCGATCGGACAGCGGCCAAGAGACCCAGTACTTC. Variable domain in full (rest from reference TRBV28 and TRBJ2-5): DVKVTQSSRYLVKRTGEKVFLECVQDMDHENMFWYRQDPGLGLRLIYFSYDVKMKEKGDIPEGYSVSREKKERFSLILESASTNQTSMYLCASRSDSGQETQYFGPGTRLLVL.

J is TRBJ2-1 and V is TRBV7-8; a possible D gene is TRBD1 (5 bases). Germline V gene sequence: CDR1 SGHVS, CDR2 FQNEAQ. The CDR3 length is 15 residues. The ends were cut back, 3 bases at V and 0 bases at J, with 9 bases in the middle. CDR3 nucleotides: TGTGCCAGCAGCTTGCAGGGTAACTCCTACAATGAGCAGTTCTTC. As protein: CASSLQGNSYNEQFF.

The chain joins TRBV9 to TRBJ2-7; the match to TRBD1 covers 8 bases. The CDR3 has 15 residues. The trim removed 5 bases at V and 7 bases at J, leaving 14 bases unmatched. Per the germline V gene, CDR1 is SGDLS and CDR2 is YYNGEE. CDR3 loop: CASSRTSTGAGEQYF. Here the CDR3 DNA reads TGTGCCAGCAGTCGAACCTCGACAGGGGCGGGGGAGCAGTACTTC.

V is TRBV6-5 and J is TRBJ1-2; the match to TRBD1 covers 7 bases. This CDR3 contains 12 residues. Germline lookup yields CDR1 MNHEY and CDR2 SVGAGI. V shed 10 bases, J shed 2 bases, and the junction held 4 bases outside the gene matches. CDR3 sequence: CATMTGNYGYTF. CDR3 DNA: TGTGCCACAATGACAGGGAACTATGGCTACACCTTC.

The chain is built from TRBV19 and TRBJ2-7; 11 bases fit TRBD1. Germline V gene data show CDR1 as LNHDA and CDR2 as SQIVND (reference sequence). V dropped 5 bases and J dropped 2; count of bases not matched to a gene: 5. This CDR3 spans 15 amino acids. This CDR3 reads CASSQGQGATYEQYF. For the CDR3, the DNA is TGTGCCAGTAGTCAAGGACAGGGGGCGACCTACGAGCAGTACTTC.

The chain is built from TRBV6-6 and TRBJ2-5, with TRBD1 identical over 7 bases. The CDR3 runs to 14 residues. Trimming cost V 6 bases and J 3 bases; bases outside gene matches: 7. Germline loops: CDR1 MNHNY, CDR2 SVGAGI (reference sequence). The CDR3 here is CASRPNDREETQYF. DNA of the CDR3: TGTGCCAGCAGACCCAACGACAGGGAAGAGACCCAGTACTTC.

The chain uses TRBV21-1 and TRBJ2-5; whether TRBD2, the table's D call, matches the DNA was not checked. TRBV21-1 counts as a pseudogene. The CDR3 runs 17 residues. In DNA, the CDR3 is TGTGCCAGCACCTTACCCAGGGGGCTAGCGGGACGCGGGACCCAGTACTTC. Amino acids: CASTLPRGLAGRGTQYF.

This chain connects TRBV5-1 to TRBJ2-1, with 10 positions matching TRBD2. The V and J ends lost 4 bases and 7 bases, in that order; junction bases with no gene match: 11. Germline V CDR1 and CDR2: SGHRS, YFSETQ. CDR3 length: 16 amino acids. Here the CDR3 DNA reads TGCGCCAGCAGCCGCCTAGCGGGAGAGGGGTCGAATGAGCAGTTCTTC. Protein product: CASSRLAGEGSNEQFF.

The rearrangement links TRBV5-1 to TRBJ2-3; TRBD2 might be the D (6 bases). The ends were cut back, 2 bases at V and 4 bases at J, with 20 bases in the middle. The length of the CDR3 is 17 residues. Germline V gene lookup returns CDR1 SGHRS and CDR2 YFSETQ. For the CDR3, the DNA is TGCGCCAGCAGCTTCGGAACCGGGACTTTGGTTGCAGATACGCAGTATTTT. Its translation: CASSFGTGTLVADTQYF.

This clone was recorded once. The chain combines TRBV6-5 with TRBJ1-2; 9 bases are a match to TRBD1. CDR1 MNHEY and CDR2 SVGAGI come from the germline V gene. Losses at the gene ends were 6 bases for V and 7 bases for J; bases not matched to a gene: 6. The CDR3 is 13 amino acids. CDR3 sequence: CASRQGAHRGYTF. The CDR3 DNA follows: TGTGCCAGCAGACAGGGGGCTCATCGTGGCTACACCTTC.

This clone turned up a few times. This sequence joins TRBV19 and TRBJ2-1, with TRBD1 identical over 8 bases. The CDR3 extends over 14 amino acids. Germline V gives CDR1 LNHDA, CDR2 SQIVND (reference sequence). The ends lost 2 bases at V and 5 bases at J; junction bases unmatched: 2. Here the CDR3 DNA reads TGTGCCAGTAGTATACAGGGGGCCCACAATGAGCAGTTCTTC. Residues: CASSIQGAHNEQFF. Full variable domain (outside the CDR3, taken from reference TRBV19 and TRBJ2-1): DGGITQSPKYLFRKEGQNVTLSCEQNLNHDAMYWYRQDPGQGLRLIYYSQIVNDFQKGDIAEGYSVSREKKESFPLTVTSAQKNPTAFYLCASSIQGAHNEQFFGPGTRLTVL.

The gene calls are TRBV6-1 and TRBJ2-7; a possible D gene is TRBD1 (5 bases). The CDR3 is 17 amino acids. Germline loops: CDR1 MNHNS, CDR2 SASEGT. V gave up 0 bases and J gave up 13 bases, with 28 bases separating them. This CDR3 reads CASSEAVQGPAGSRRYF. For the CDR3, the DNA is TGTGCCAGCAGTGAAGCGGTTCAGGGTCCCGCAGGAAGTCGCCGCTACTTC.

This clone was seen a single time. V and J are TRBV30 and TRBJ1-2; TRBD1 matches at 10 bases. The ends lost 6 bases at V and 4 bases at J; junction bases unmatched: 2. CDR3 length: 12 amino acids. The V gene's germline CDR1 is GTSNPN and CDR2 SVGIG (reference sequence). In DNA form, the CDR3 reads TGTGCCTGTAGGACAGGGGGCTATGGCTACACCTTC. Protein sequence: CACRTGGYGYTF.

This clone was detected only a few times. The gene calls are TRBV30 and TRBJ2-2, with TRBD1 matching over 7 bases. Germline V gene data show CDR1 as GTSNPN and CDR2 as SVGIG (reference sequence). The CDR3 extends over 15 amino acids. The trim removed 8 bases at V and 4 bases at J, leaving 13 bases unmatched. The CDR3 coding sequence is TGTGCCCGCCTAAACAGGGGATTGAGCACCGGGGAGCTGTTTTTT. It translates to CARLNRGLSTGELFF.

The chain carries TRBV6-6 and TRBJ2-1; D is unclear. CDR3 length equals 14 residues. From germline, CDR1 is MNHNY and CDR2 SVGAGI (reference sequence). The V gene lost 6 bases and the J gene lost 4 bases, with 13 bases spanning the gap. The CDR3 bases are TGTGCCAGCAGGTCTGACGGTAATTACAATGAGCAGTTCTTC. It yields the protein CASRSDGNYNEQFF.

The V call is TRBV5-8, the J call TRBJ2-7; either TRBD1 or TRBD2 may supply D (5 bases each). V gave up 7 bases and J gave up 3 bases, with 14 bases separating them. The CDR3 is 13 residues long. Germline V CDR1 and CDR2: SGHTS, YDEGEE. CDR3 sequence reads: CASGRGSLYEQYF. CDR3 DNA sequence: TGTGCCAGCGGCCGGGGCTCTCTCTACGAGCAGTACTTC.

The chain joins TRBV7-6 to TRBJ2-3; tentative D call: TRBD2 (5 bases). The CDR3 extends over 15 amino acids. Germline V gives CDR1 SGHVS, CDR2 FNYEAQ. V lost 8 bases and J lost 3, with 18 bases in between. CDR3 sequence reads: CASGKQSSGTDTQYF. The CDR3 DNA is TGTGCCAGCGGCAAGCAATCCAGCGGAACAGATACGCAGTATTTT.

This clone was detected only once. The chain employs TRBV23-1 and TRBJ2-5, with TRBD2 matching over 11 bases. TRBV23-1 is filed as an ORF, its function uncertain. The CDR3 covers 16 residues. V shed 0 bases and J 5 bases; nucleotides not matched to a gene: 5. In DNA, the CDR3 is TGCGCCAGCAGTCAATCGGTTAGCGGGAGGGACGAGACCCAGTACTTC. This sequence encodes CASSQSVSGRDETQYF.